This T cell receptor (beta chain) was profiled in a study of T cells in Graves' hyperthyroidism and ophthalmopathy. TCR beta CDR3 regions were amplified from RNA transcripts. Using the HTBI primer set, a first-round RT-PCR was run on the TCR CDR3. Each CDR3 protein is one row after TCRdb ran MiXCR on the multiplex PCR reads. The sample yields some 510,000 distinct CDR3 sequences, 46% seen once. This CDR3 region has 15 residues. The V gene's germline CDR1 is LNHNV and CDR2 YYDKDF (reference sequence). The ends were cut back, 4 bases at V and 0 bases at J, with 7 bases in the middle. Patients were excluded for uncontrolled infection, other autoimmune disease, pregnancy or lactation.

V usage is TRBV15 and J usage is TRBJ2-6; no reliable D call. This TCR was sampled from a woman younger than 30 with Graves' hyperthyroidism. The sequenced sample consisted of peripheral blood or thyroid tissue (not recorded which). Written as DNA, the CDR3 is TGTGCCACCAGCATAGGACGCTCTGGGGCCAACGTCCTGACTTTC. This encodes CATSIGRSGANVLTF.